The entry below gives a single T cell receptor beta chain sequence along with its context. Its antigen is not known. The data were taken from a study of T cell responses to AZD1222 COVID-19 vaccine. Germline V gene lookup returns CDR1 SGHNT and CDR2 YYREEE (reference sequence). Trimming stripped 2 bases from V and 0 bases from J, with 3 bases between. The CDR3 loop spans 13 amino acids. TCRdb keeps only in-frame clones here, not all; method: immunoSEQ multiplex PCR. This sample has 90,000 to 130,000 clones; about 87% occur once, and the top ten carry roughly 1.6%. Regarding the study as a whole: Vaccine-related CD4 TCRs covered spike, predominating at 160-218 and 743-854.

This chain joins TRBV5-4 and TRBJ1-3; D is uncertain. Sequenced here: peripheral blood, sampled on day 0 of AZD1222 vaccination. The TCR originated in an adult in good health. DNA of the CDR3: TGTGCCAGCAGCTTAGTCTCTGGAAACACCATATATTTT. Encoded protein: CASSLVSGNTIYF.